Listed below are T cell receptor beta chains from one sample, sequenced in a study of cytomegalovirus exposure and HLA in healthy donors. Profiling relied on immunoSEQ multiplex PCR, and the TCRdb table lists in-frame clones only, not all of them. The data show 65,000 to 90,000 clones, 70% to 75% seen once. What was sequenced was PBMCs. The origin of the receptors is a man aged 55 to 70 in good health and CMV-seronegative. CDR3s include the opening cysteine and the closing phenylalanine or tryptophan. The D gene is left open where the match is weak. Some rows have no size entry. The others give once, few or many, or a class for an expanded clone.

CDR3 length,J gene,V gene,D gene,clone size,CDR3 DNA,CDR3 protein
15,TRBJ1-1,TRBV4-1,TRBD1,NA,TGCGCCAGCAGCCAAGGACAGGGGGCTTACACTGAAGCTTTCTTT,CASSQGQGAYTEAFF
13,TRBJ2-3,TRBV5-1,NA,few,TGCGCCAGCAGCGATCAGAGCACAGATACGCAGTATTTT,CASSDQSTDTQYF
14,TRBJ1-3,TRBV6-5,NA,NA,TGTGCCAGCGGCATGGGTACCAGAAGGGGCACCATATATTTT,CASGMGTRRGTIYF
14,TRBJ2-1,TRBV27,TRBD1,once,TGTGCCAGCAGTTTCAGGGGGCCGGGGAATGAGCAGTTCTTC,CASSFRGPGNEQFF
13,TRBJ2-7,TRBV6-1,TRBD1,few,TGTGCCAGCGGGGACAGGGCCTCCTACGAGCAGTACTTC,CASGDRASYEQYF
14,TRBJ1-2,TRBV4-2,NA,once,TGTGCCAGCAGCCAAGATCAGTCTAACTATGGCTACACCTTC,CASSQDQSNYGYTF
14,TRBJ2-2,TRBV2,TRBD2,NA,TGTGCCAGCAGCCAGCGGGGGGGCACCGGGGAGCTGTTTTTT,CASSQRGGTGELFF
14,TRBJ2-7,TRBV27,NA,NA,TGTGCCAGCAGTTTATCGGCTTCCCGTGGCGAGCAGTACTTC,CASSLSASRGEQYF
11,TRBJ2-1,TRBV2,NA,NA,TGTGCCAGCAGCGAGGGAGGAATTCGGTTCTTC,CASSEGGIRFF
13,TRBJ1-4,TRBV6-4,NA,NA,TGTGCCAGCCAGCGGGTTGATAATGAAAAACTGTTTTTT,CASQRVDNEKLFF
14,TRBJ2-7,TRBV7-3,NA,NA,TGTGCCAGCAGCGTACAGGGCGGACCCTACGAGCAGTACTTC,CASSVQGGPYEQYF
17,TRBJ1-1,TRBV5-8,NA,NA,TGTGCCAGCAGCTCATTAATGGTCGGGGGGGAGAGCACTGAAGCTTTCTTT,CASSSLMVGGESTEAFF
15,TRBJ1-2,TRBV2,NA,NA,TGTGCCAGCAGCTGGGGCCAAGGGGCTAACTATGGCTACACCTTC,CASSWGQGANYGYTF
14,TRBJ2-3,TRBV6-1,TRBD2,NA,TGTGCCAGCAGTGACGGGGGGAGCACAGATACGCAGTATTTT,CASSDGGSTDTQYF
17,TRBJ2-6,TRBV7-9,TRBD1,NA,TGTGCCAGCAGACGGGACAGGCAATACTCTGGGGCCAACGTCCTGACTTTC,CASRRDRQYSGANVLTF
13,TRBJ1-2,TRBV9,TRBD1,NA,TGTGCCAGCAGCGCGACAGGGTTGCGTGGCTACACCTTC,CASSATGLRGYTF
15,TRBJ2-7,TRBV5-1,TRBD2,NA,TGCGCCAGCAGCTGGACTAGCGGGGGGGTCTACGAGCAGTACTTC,CASSWTSGGVYEQYF
16,TRBJ1-6,TRBV5-6,NA,NA,TGTGCCAGCAGCTTTTCCCTCCCACAGGGCGGGTCACCCCTCCACTTT,CASSFSLPQGGSPLHF
11,TRBJ2-1,TRBV7-9,NA,NA,TGTGCCAGCAAACAGTACAATGAGCAGTTCTTC,CASKQYNEQFF
15,TRBJ1-3,TRBV9,TRBD1,NA,TGTGCCAGCAGCTACGACAGGGGGCCTGGAAACACCATATATTTT,CASSYDRGPGNTIYF
13,TRBJ2-5,TRBV18,TRBD1,NA,TGTGCCAGCTCACCGGGACAGCAAGAGACCCAGTACTTC,CASSPGQQETQYF
13,TRBJ2-5,TRBV7-9,NA,many,TGTGCCAGCATCCGTTCCGGGGAGGAGACCCAGTACTTC,CASIRSGEETQYF
13,TRBJ2-7,TRBV30,TRBD2,few,TGTGCCTGGAGGATGCGGGGGGGCTACGAGCAGTACTTC,CAWRMRGGYEQYF
17,TRBJ2-1,TRBV2,TRBD2,once,TGTGCCAGCAGTGAATACCGTAGCGGGGGGCCTTACAATGAGCAGTTCTTC,CASSEYRSGGPYNEQFF
15,TRBJ2-4,TRBV7-9,NA,NA,TGTGCCAGCAGCCAGGACAAGCTAGCCAAAAACATTCAGTACTTC,CASSQDKLAKNIQYF
16,TRBJ2-2,TRBV11-2,NA,NA,TGTGCCAGCAGCCTAAGCCGGGAGACTGGGGCCGGGGAGCTGTTTTTT,CASSLSRETGAGELFF
18,TRBJ2-2,TRBV18,TRBD2,NA,TGTGCCAGCTCACCACGGACTAGCGGGGGGTCGAACACCGGGGAGCTGTTTTTT,CASSPRTSGGSNTGELFF
13,TRBJ1-1,TRBV30,NA,few,TGTGCCTGGAGTGCCCAGGGTTGGGATGAAGCTTTCTTT,CAWSAQGWDEAFF
14,TRBJ1-1,TRBV7-3,NA,few,TGTGCCAGCAGCTTAACAGGAGGAACCACTGAAGCTTTCTTT,CASSLTGGTTEAFF
15,TRBJ2-2,TRBV29-1,TRBD2,NA,TGCAGCGTGAACTCCGTCGGGGGGGACACCGGGGAGCTGTTTTTT,CSVNSVGGDTGELFF
18,TRBJ2-7,TRBV4-1,NA,NA,TGCGCCAGCAGCCAAGTTGGAGAGGCAGGGATACGTATCTACGAGCAGTACTTC,CASSQVGEAGIRIYEQYF
14,TRBJ2-3,TRBV13,NA,NA,TGTGCCAGCAGCTCTCGGGGACTCGCAGATACGCAGTATTTT,CASSSRGLADTQYF
16,TRBJ1-3,TRBV2,TRBD1,NA,TGTGCCAGCCGATTTGCAGGGGGATTCGGTGGAAACACCATATATTTT,CASRFAGGFGGNTIYF
15,TRBJ2-5,TRBV27,TRBD1,NA,TGTGCCAGCAGTTTGGAACAGGGGGGTCAAGAGACCCAGTACTTC,CASSLEQGGQETQYF
12,TRBJ2-1,TRBV29-1,NA,NA,TGCAGCGTTGGCAGGGAAGGGAATGAGCAGTTCTTC,CSVGREGNEQFF
17,TRBJ2-1,TRBV7-3,TRBD2,NA,TGTGCCAGCAGCCCGACTAGCGGGGGCCCCTCCTACAATGAGCAGTTCTTC,CASSPTSGGPSYNEQFF
13,TRBJ1-2,TRBV5-1,NA,NA,TGCGCCAGCAGCTTGGCCTTGGGGCAGGGCTACACCTTC,CASSLALGQGYTF
14,TRBJ2-7,TRBV29-1,NA,NA,TGCAGCGTTGATTTGACCCGCGGCGTGGGCGAGCAGTACTTC,CSVDLTRGVGEQYF
12,TRBJ2-7,TRBV7-2,NA,once,TGTGCCAGCAGCTTAACGTTGCCCGAGCAGTACTTC,CASSLTLPEQYF
13,TRBJ2-1,TRBV27,NA,few,TGTGCCAGCAGTCCACAGGGAAGGAATGAGCAGTTCTTC,CASSPQGRNEQFF
17,TRBJ2-3,TRBV5-6,NA,NA,TGTGCCAGCAGCCCGTTTTCTCGGGGGGCTGGCACAGATACGCAGTATTTT,CASSPFSRGAGTDTQYF
14,TRBJ1-4,TRBV5-1,NA,NA,TGCGCCAGCAGCTTATGGGGAGGTTATGAAAAACTGTTTTTT,CASSLWGGYEKLFF
14,TRBJ2-6,TRBV7-3,NA,NA,TGTGCCAGCACCCCCTCCGCTGGGGCCAACGTCCTGACTTTC,CASTPSAGANVLTF
17,TRBJ2-3,TRBV7-6,TRBD1,NA,TGTGCCAGCAGCTTCCTTCAGGACAGGGGGCGTGCAGATACGCAGTATTTT,CASSFLQDRGRADTQYF
14,TRBJ2-7,TRBV14,TRBD1,NA,TGTGCCAGCAGCGTAGGACAGGGAGGATACGAGCAGTACTTC,CASSVGQGGYEQYF
14,TRBJ2-5,TRBV6-6,TRBD2,NA,TGTGCCAGCACCTCGGGAGGGGAAACCGAGACCCAGTACTTC,CASTSGGETETQYF
14,TRBJ2-7,TRBV2,TRBD2,NA,TGTGCCAGCAAGTCTGGCGGGGGGGCTTACGAGCAGTACTTC,CASKSGGGAYEQYF
13,TRBJ1-1,TRBV6-4,NA,NA,TGTGCCAGCAGTGACCAGGGGCCTACTGAAGCTTTCTTT,CASSDQGPTEAFF
14,TRBJ2-2,TRBV7-3,NA,NA,TGTGCCAGCAGCTTAATAGCCCAGACCGGGGAGCTGTTTTTT,CASSLIAQTGELFF